This T cell receptor beta chain was captured by sequencing in a study of blood T cell repertoires in COVID-19. Here immunoSEQ multiplex PCR was the method, and the copy in TCRdb shows in-frame clones only, minus some. The sample includes over 20,000 clones, roughly 80% of them seen just once. Trimming at V came to 3 bases and at J to 4 bases, leaving 6 bases not matched to a gene. The CDR3 runs to 13 residues. CDR1 is SQVTM and CDR2 is ANQGSEA in the germline V gene. The gene calls are TRBV29-1 and TRBJ2-7; 7 bases fit TRBD2. Sequenced: peripheral blood. The clonotype originates from a human donor in a cohort sampled during active COVID-19. Here the CDR3 DNA reads TGCAGCGTTGACGGCGGGAGCGGGTACGAGCAGTACTTC. Translating gives CSVDGGSGYEQYF.